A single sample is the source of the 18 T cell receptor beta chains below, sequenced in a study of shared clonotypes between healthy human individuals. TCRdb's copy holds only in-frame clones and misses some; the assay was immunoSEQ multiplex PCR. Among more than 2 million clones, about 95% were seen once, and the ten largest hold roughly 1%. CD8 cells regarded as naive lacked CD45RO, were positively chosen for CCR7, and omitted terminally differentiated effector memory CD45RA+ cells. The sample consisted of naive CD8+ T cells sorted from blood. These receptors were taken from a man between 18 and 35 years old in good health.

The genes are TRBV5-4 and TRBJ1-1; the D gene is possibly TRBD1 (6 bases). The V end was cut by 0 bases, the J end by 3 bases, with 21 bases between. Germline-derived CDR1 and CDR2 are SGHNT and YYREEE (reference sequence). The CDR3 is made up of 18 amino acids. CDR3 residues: CASSLGTPPRGQDTEAFF. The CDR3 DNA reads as TGTGCCAGCAGCTTGGGGACCCCCCCCAGGGGCCAGGACACTGAAGCTTTCTTT. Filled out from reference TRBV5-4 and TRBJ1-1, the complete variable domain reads ETGVTQSPTHLIKTRGQQVTLRCSSQSGHNTVSWYQQALGQGPQFIFQYYREEENGRGNFPPRFSGLQFPNYSSELNVNALELDDSALYLCASSLGTPPRGQDTEAFFGQGTRLTVV.

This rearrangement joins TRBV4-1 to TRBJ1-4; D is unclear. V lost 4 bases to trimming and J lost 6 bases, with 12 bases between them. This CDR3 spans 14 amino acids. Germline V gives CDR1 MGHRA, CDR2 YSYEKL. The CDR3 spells CASSPREWDEKLFF. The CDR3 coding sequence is TGCGCCAGCAGCCCCCGGGAGTGGGATGAAAAACTGTTTTTT.

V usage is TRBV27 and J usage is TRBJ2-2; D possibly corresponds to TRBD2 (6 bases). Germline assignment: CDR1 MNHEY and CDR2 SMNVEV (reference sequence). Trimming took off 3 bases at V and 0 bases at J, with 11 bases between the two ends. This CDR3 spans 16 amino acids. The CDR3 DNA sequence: TGTGCCAGCAGTTTCATACTAGCCTCGAACACCGGGGAGCTGTTTTTT. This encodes CASSFILASNTGELFF.

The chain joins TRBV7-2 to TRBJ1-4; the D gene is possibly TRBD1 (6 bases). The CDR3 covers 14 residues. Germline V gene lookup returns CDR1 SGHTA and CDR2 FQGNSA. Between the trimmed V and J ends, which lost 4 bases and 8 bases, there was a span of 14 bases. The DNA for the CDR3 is TGTGCCAGCAGCTCCGACAGGCTGGGGGAAAAACTGTTTTTT. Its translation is CASSSDRLGEKLFF.

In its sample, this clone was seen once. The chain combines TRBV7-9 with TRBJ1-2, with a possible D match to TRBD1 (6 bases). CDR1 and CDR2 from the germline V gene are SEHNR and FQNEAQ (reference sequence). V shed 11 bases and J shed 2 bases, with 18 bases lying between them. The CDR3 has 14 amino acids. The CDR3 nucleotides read TGTGCCGTTCCAGGGGACTTTAAGAACTATGGCTACACCTTC. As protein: CAVPGDFKNYGYTF.

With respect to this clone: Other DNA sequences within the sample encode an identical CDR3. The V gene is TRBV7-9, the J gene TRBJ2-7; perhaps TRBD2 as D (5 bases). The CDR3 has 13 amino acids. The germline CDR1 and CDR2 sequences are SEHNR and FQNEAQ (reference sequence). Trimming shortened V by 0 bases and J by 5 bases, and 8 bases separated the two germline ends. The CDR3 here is CASSLAGRDEQYF. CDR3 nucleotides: TGTGCCAGCAGCTTAGCAGGGCGGGACGAGCAGTACTTC. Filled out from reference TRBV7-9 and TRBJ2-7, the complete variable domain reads DTGVSQNPRHKITKRGQNVTFRCDPISEHNRLYWYRQTLGQGPEFLTYFQNEAQLEKSRLLSDRFSAERPKGSFSTLEIQRTEQGDSAMYLCASSLAGRDEQYFGPGTRLTVT.

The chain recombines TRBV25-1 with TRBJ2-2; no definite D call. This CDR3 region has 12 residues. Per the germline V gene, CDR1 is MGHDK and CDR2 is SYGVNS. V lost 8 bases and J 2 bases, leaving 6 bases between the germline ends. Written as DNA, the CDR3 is TGTGCCAGCTCGTCCAACACCGGGGAGCTGTTTTTT. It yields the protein CASSSNTGELFF.

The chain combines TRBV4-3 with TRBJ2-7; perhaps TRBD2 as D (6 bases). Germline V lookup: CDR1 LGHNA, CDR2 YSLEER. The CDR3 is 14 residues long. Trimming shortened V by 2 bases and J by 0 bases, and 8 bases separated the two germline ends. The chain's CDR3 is CASSQFGSSYEQYF. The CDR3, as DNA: TGCGCCAGCAGCCAATTCGGGAGCTCCTACGAGCAGTACTTC.

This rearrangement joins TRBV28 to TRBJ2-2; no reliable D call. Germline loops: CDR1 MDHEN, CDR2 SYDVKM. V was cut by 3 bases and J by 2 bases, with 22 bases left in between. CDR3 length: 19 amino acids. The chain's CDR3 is CASSFLIIRSRVNTGELFF. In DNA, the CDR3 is TGTGCCAGCAGTTTCCTCATAATCCGCAGCCGAGTAAACACCGGGGAGCTGTTTTTT. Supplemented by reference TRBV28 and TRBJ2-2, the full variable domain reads DVKVTQSSRYLVKRTGEKVFLECVQDMDHENMFWYRQDPGLGLRLIYFSYDVKMKEKGDIPEGYSVSREKKERFSLILESASTNQTSMYLCASSFLIIRSRVNTGELFFGEGSRLTVL.

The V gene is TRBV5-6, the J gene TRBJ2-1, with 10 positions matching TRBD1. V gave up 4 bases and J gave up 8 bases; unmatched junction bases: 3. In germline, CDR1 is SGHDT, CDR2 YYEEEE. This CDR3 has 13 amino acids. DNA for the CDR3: TGTGCCAGCAGCCCGGGACAGGGGTATGAGCAGTTCTTC. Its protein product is CASSPGQGYEQFF. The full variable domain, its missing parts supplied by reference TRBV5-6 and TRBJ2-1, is DAGVTQSPTHLIKTRGQQVTLRCSPKSGHDTVSWYQQALGQGPQFIFQYYEEEERQRGNFPDRFSGHQFPNYSSELNVNALLLGDSALYLCASSPGQGYEQFFGPGTRLTVL.

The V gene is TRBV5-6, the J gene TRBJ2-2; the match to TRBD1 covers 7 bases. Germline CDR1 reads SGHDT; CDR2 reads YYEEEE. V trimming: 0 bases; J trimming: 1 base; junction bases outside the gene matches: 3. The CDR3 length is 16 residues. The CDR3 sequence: CASSLAGQENTGELFF. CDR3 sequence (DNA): TGTGCCAGCAGCTTGGCTGGACAGGAGAACACCGGGGAGCTGTTTTTT.

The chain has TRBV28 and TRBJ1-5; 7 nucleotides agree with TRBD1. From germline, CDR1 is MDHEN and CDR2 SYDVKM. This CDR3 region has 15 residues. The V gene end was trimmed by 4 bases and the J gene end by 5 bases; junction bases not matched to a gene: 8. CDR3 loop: CASSSPQGGYQPQHF. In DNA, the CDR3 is TGTGCCAGCAGTTCCCCTCAGGGGGGGTATCAGCCCCAGCATTTT.

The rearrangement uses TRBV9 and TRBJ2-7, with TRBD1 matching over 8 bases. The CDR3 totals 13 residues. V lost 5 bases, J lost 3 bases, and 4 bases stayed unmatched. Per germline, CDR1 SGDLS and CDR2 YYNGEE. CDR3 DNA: TGTGCCAGCAGTCCGACAGGGGACTACGAGCAGTACTTC. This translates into CASSPTGDYEQYF.

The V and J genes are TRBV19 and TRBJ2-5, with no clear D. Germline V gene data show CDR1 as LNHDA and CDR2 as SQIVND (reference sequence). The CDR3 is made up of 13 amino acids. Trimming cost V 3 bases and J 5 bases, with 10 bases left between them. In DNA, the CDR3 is TGTGCCAGTAGTATGATGGGCCGTGAGACCCAGTACTTC. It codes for CASSMMGRETQYF.

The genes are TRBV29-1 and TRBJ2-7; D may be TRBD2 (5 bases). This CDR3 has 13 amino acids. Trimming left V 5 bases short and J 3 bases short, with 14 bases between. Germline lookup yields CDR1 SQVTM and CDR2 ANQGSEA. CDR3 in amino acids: CSVSEGRSYEQYF. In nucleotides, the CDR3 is TGCAGCGTTTCAGAGGGCCGGAGCTACGAGCAGTACTTC.

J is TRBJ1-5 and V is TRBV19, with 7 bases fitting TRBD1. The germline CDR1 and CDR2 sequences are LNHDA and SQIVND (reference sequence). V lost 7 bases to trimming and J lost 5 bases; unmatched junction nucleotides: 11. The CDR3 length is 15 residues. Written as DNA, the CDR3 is TGTGCCAGTAAACGGGACAGCTCAGAACATCAGCCCCAGCATTTT. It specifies CASKRDSSEHQPQHF.

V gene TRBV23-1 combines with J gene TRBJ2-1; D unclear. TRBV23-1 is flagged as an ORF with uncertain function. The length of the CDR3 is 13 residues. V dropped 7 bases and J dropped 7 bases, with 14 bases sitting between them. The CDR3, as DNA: TGCGCCAGCACCCTTCGGTGTGGGAATGAGCAGTTCTTC. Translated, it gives CASTLRCGNEQFF.

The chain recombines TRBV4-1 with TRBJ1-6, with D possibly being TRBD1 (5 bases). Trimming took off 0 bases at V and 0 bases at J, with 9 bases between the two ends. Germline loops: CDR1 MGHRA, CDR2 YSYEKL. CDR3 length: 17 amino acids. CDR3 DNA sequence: TGCGCCAGCAGCCAAGAAAGGGACTACTCCTATAATTCACCCCTCCACTTT. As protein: CASSQERDYSYNSPLHF.